This entry lists 28 T cell receptor beta chains sequenced from one sample in a study of T cell changes during pregnancy in multiple sclerosis. Here immunoSEQ multiplex PCR was the method, and the copy in TCRdb shows in-frame clones only, minus some. The data contain about 61,000 clones, 93% of them singletons. The material was CD8+ T cells from peripheral blood mononuclear cells, obtained in the third trimester of pregnancy. These receptors came from a female donor with multiple sclerosis, enrolled in a pregnancy study.

The chain joins TRBV15 to TRBJ2-1, with 7 bases identical to TRBD2. The germline gives CDR1 LNHNV, CDR2 YYDKDF (reference sequence). The CDR3 totals 19 residues. The junction had 12 bases not matched to a gene; V was cut back by 1 base and J by 0 bases. The CDR3 DNA follows: TGTGCCACCAGCAGAGCGCATACTAGCGTCTGGAGCTCCTACAATGAGCAGTTCTTC. It is translated as CATSRAHTSVWSSYNEQFF.

CDR3 residues: CASSVSTGEAFF. DNA for the CDR3: TGTGCCAGCAGTGTATCGACAGGGGAAGCTTTCTTT. The chain uses TRBV6-1 and TRBJ1-1; TRBD1 matches at 7 bases. The germline CDR1 and CDR2 sequences are MNHNS and SASEGT. With 4 bases clipped from V and 8 bases from J, the junction kept 4 bases outside the gene matches. The CDR3 length is 12 residues.

The chain couples TRBV27 to TRBJ2-2; 8 bases line up with TRBD2. Germline V lookup: CDR1 MNHEY, CDR2 SMNVEV (reference sequence). CDR3 length equals 17 residues. With V trimmed by 5 bases and J by 2 bases, 10 bases remained unmatched. The CDR3 loop is CASSREGPRFNTGELFF. The CDR3 coding sequence is TGTGCCAGCAGTCGGGAGGGCCCCCGATTTAACACCGGGGAGCTGTTTTTT.

V gene TRBV30 combines with J gene TRBJ1-1; D is unclear. The V gene lost 0 bases and the J gene lost 5 bases, with 7 bases spanning the gap. Germline CDR1 is GTSNPN and CDR2 is SVGIG (reference sequence). The CDR3 runs to 12 residues. In DNA form, the CDR3 reads TGTGCCTGGAGTGTTAGAGCTACTGAAGCTTTCTTT. Its translation: CAWSVRATEAFF. The complete variable domain, with remaining parts taken from reference TRBV30 and TRBJ1-1, reads SQTIHQWPATLVQPVGSPLSLECTVEGTSNPNLYWYRQAAGRGLQLLFYSVGIGQISSEVPQNLSASRPQDRQFILSSKKLLLSDSGFYLCAWSVRATEAFFGQGTRLTVV.

The rearrangement uses TRBV19 and TRBJ2-7, with D hard to call. Per germline, CDR1 LNHDA and CDR2 SQIVND (reference sequence). The CDR3 covers 13 residues. V was clipped by 1 base and J by 3 bases, with 7 bases between them. The CDR3: CASSIAGIYEQYF. DNA of the CDR3: TGTGCCAGTAGTATAGCAGGCATCTACGAGCAGTACTTC.

This sequence joins TRBV4-1 and TRBJ2-2; 10 positions agree with TRBD2. Germline loops: CDR1 MGHRA, CDR2 YSYEKL. This CDR3 contains 18 residues. Trimming removed 1 base from V and 4 bases from J; junction bases left unmatched: 9. The CDR3 protein is CASSQALAGAWSTGELFF. The CDR3 DNA reads as TGCGCCAGCAGCCAAGCTCTAGCGGGAGCTTGGTCCACCGGGGAGCTGTTTTTT.

The rearrangement links TRBV9 to TRBJ1-1, with no clear D. The CDR3 totals 13 residues. V lost 4 bases to trimming and J lost 5 bases, with 12 bases between them. The germline V gene encodes CDR1 SGDLS and CDR2 YYNGEE. The DNA of the CDR3 is TGTGCCAGCAGCCTAGGAGGTGGGACTGAAGCTTTCTTT. Encoded protein: CASSLGGGTEAFF.

In its sample, this clone was seen once. The chain has TRBV27 and TRBJ2-7, with TRBD2 as a possible D gene (6 bases). Germline V gene sequence: CDR1 MNHEY, CDR2 SMNVEV (reference sequence). Trimming took off 6 bases at V and 4 bases at J, with 7 bases between the two ends. The CDR3 is 11 residues long. CDR3 DNA sequence: TGTGCCAGCAGCGGGGGATACGAGCAGTACTTC. Translating gives CASSGGYEQYF.

This chain joins TRBV27 and TRBJ2-7; 12 bases map to TRBD2. This CDR3 is 15 amino acids long. J lost 3 bases, V lost 2 bases, and 2 bases had no gene match. Germline-derived CDR1 and CDR2 are MNHEY and SMNVEV (reference sequence). This CDR3 is CASSLRGLAGYEQYF. DNA of the CDR3: TGTGCCAGCAGTTTACGGGGACTAGCGGGCTACGAGCAGTACTTC.

The genes are TRBV12-5 and TRBJ1-5; maybe TRBD1 (6 bases). The V gene's germline CDR1 is LGHNT and CDR2 FRNRAP. The V and J ends lost 6 bases and 0 bases respectively, with 12 bases between them. The CDR3 runs 15 residues. The CDR3 DNA sequence: TGTGCTAGTGGAGGACAGATCTCTAGCAATCAGCCCCAGCATTTT. This codes for CASGGQISSNQPQHF.

The V and J genes are TRBV27 and TRBJ1-5; D gene uncertain. Germline CDR1 is MNHEY and CDR2 is SMNVEV (reference sequence). This CDR3 region has 12 residues. V gave up 4 bases and J gave up 4 bases, with 5 bases separating them. The CDR3 here is CASSSGNQPQHF. CDR3 DNA sequence: TGTGCCAGCAGTTCGGGAAATCAGCCCCAGCATTTT.

This chain connects TRBV15 to TRBJ2-1; D remains unclear. The V gene's germline CDR1 is LNHNV and CDR2 YYDKDF (reference sequence). The CDR3 loop spans 13 amino acids. Between the trimmed V and J ends, which lost 5 bases and 9 bases, there was a span of 14 bases. Here the CDR3 DNA reads TGTGCCACCAGCGGTCCCCCTGGGCTTGAGCAGTTCTTC. Translation: CATSGPPGLEQFF.

The V and J genes are TRBV12-5 and TRBJ2-2; D might be TRBD2 (6 bases). The CDR3 consists of 14 residues. V lost 6 bases and J 3 bases, leaving 11 bases between the germline ends. CDR1 and CDR2 (germline): LGHNT, FRNRAP. Here the CDR3 DNA reads TGTGCTAGTGGGCGGGATCTATACACCGGGGAGCTGTTTTTT. Translating it yields CASGRDLYTGELFF.

The rearrangement joins TRBV19 to TRBJ2-3, with 10 positions matching TRBD1. Losses at the gene ends were 8 bases for V and 4 bases for J; bases not matched to a gene: 9. The germline gives CDR1 LNHDA, CDR2 SQIVND (reference sequence). CDR3 length: 15 amino acids. The CDR3 DNA reads TGTGCCAGTGGACTTGGACAGGGGGAGGCAGATACGCAGTATTTT. Its protein product is CASGLGQGEADTQYF.

The chain uses TRBV6-1 and TRBJ2-7, with 7 bases lining up with TRBD2. The CDR3 spans 15 residues. Trimming cost V 1 base and J 2 bases; bases outside gene matches: 5. CDR1 and CDR2 (germline): MNHNS, SASEGT. The CDR3 DNA reads TGTGCCAGCAGTGAAGGGGGGAGGGCCCCCTACGAGCAGTACTTC. This gives the protein CASSEGGRAPYEQYF.

J is TRBJ1-1 and V is TRBV6-6, with D perhaps TRBD1 (6 bases). Trimming stripped 0 bases from V and 3 bases from J, with 11 bases between. This CDR3 contains 15 residues. Germline V CDR1 and CDR2: MNHNY, SVGAGI (reference sequence). The CDR3 region is CASSYSGRGDTEAFF. Written as DNA, the CDR3 is TGTGCCAGCAGTTACTCGGGCAGGGGCGACACTGAAGCTTTCTTT.

The DNA for the CDR3 is TGTGCCACCAGCAGAGATAGGAACAGGGGTACGGGCACCATATATTTT. This gives the protein CATSRDRNRGTGTIYF. The V gene is TRBV15, the J gene TRBJ1-3; TRBD1 agrees at 7 bases. Germline assignment: CDR1 LNHNV and CDR2 YYDKDF (reference sequence). The CDR3 extends over 16 amino acids. The V and J ends lost 0 bases and 9 bases, in that order; junction bases with no gene match: 11.

This chain joins TRBV6-5 and TRBJ2-5; 8 nucleotides line up with TRBD2. Germline V gene sequence: CDR1 MNHEY, CDR2 SVGAGI. The CDR3 totals 15 residues. Trimming at V came to 5 bases and at J to 4 bases, leaving 9 bases not matched to a gene. CDR3 sequence reads: CASSKHGTSGETQYF. CDR3 bases: TGTGCCAGCAGTAAACATGGGACTAGTGGAGAGACCCAGTACTTC.

CDR3 nucleotide sequence: TGTGCCACCAGCACCGGCCGGGACTACTACGAGCAGTACTTC. This encodes CATSTGRDYYEQYF. The rearrangement links TRBV15 to TRBJ2-7; 7 positions agree with TRBD2. CDR3 length equals 14 residues. The junction had 6 bases not matched to a gene; V was cut back by 4 bases and J by 3 bases. Per germline, CDR1 LNHNV and CDR2 YYDKDF (reference sequence). Supplemented by reference TRBV15 and TRBJ2-7, the full variable domain reads DAMVIQNPRYQVTQFGKPVTLSCSQTLNHNVMYWYQQKSSQAPKLLFHYYDKDFNNEADTPDNFQSRRPNTSFCFLDIRSPGLGDTAMYLCATSTGRDYYEQYFGPGTRLTVT.

The chain links TRBV30 to TRBJ1-1, with TRBD1 matching over 10 bases. The CDR3 sequence is 12 residues long. V was pared by 7 bases and J by 10 bases, with 9 bases of the junction left unmatched. Germline V gene data show CDR1 as GTSNPN and CDR2 as SVGIG (reference sequence). CDR3: CASIRDRGGAFF. The CDR3 DNA is TGTGCCTCCATCCGGGACAGGGGCGGAGCTTTCTTT.

This sequence joins TRBV9 and TRBJ2-5; 8 bases map to TRBD1. Per germline, CDR1 SGDLS and CDR2 YYNGEE. Germline trimming cut 0 bases from V and 3 bases from J; bases unmatched to any gene: 7. This CDR3 spans 16 amino acids. The CDR3 nucleotides read TGTGCCAGCAGCGTAGCTCTCGGGACAGGAAAAGAGACCCAGTACTTC. Its translation is CASSVALGTGKETQYF.

The chain employs TRBV7-9 and TRBJ1-2, with D possibly matching TRBD1 (5 bases). V lost 7 bases, J lost 8 bases, and 17 bases lay in between. Germline V gives CDR1 SEHNR, CDR2 FQNEAQ (reference sequence). The CDR3 is made up of 13 amino acids. The CDR3 reads CASTSSGGIGYTF. CDR3 nucleotides: TGTGCCAGCACCTCCTCTGGGGGGATAGGCTACACCTTC.

This clone was counted only a few times. The genes are TRBV15 and TRBJ1-1, with 7 bases aligning to TRBD1. This CDR3 is 15 amino acids long. From germline, CDR1 is LNHNV and CDR2 YYDKDF (reference sequence). J lost 5 bases, V lost 1 base, and 7 bases had no gene match. This CDR3 is CATSRARQGRTEAFF. The CDR3, as DNA: TGTGCCACCAGCAGAGCCCGACAGGGACGGACTGAAGCTTTCTTT.

This clone appeared a few times. The rearrangement uses TRBV19 and TRBJ1-1; no reliable D call. Trimming pared 5 bases from V and 5 bases from J, leaving 12 bases between. This CDR3 spans 13 amino acids. The V gene's germline CDR1 is LNHDA and CDR2 SQIVND (reference sequence). As DNA, the CDR3 is TGTGCCAGTAGTGTTGGAGGTCTAACTGAAGCTTTCTTT. It is translated as CASSVGGLTEAFF.

The chain links TRBV7-9 to TRBJ1-2, with 10 bases aligning to TRBD1. The CDR3 has 16 amino acids. After removal of 4 bases from V and 8 bases from J, the junction contained 13 bases not matched to a gene. The V gene's germline CDR1 is SEHNR and CDR2 FQNEAQ (reference sequence). CDR3 nucleotides: TGTGCCAGCAGCTCCTCCGGGACAGGGGACTCTGAGGGCTACACCTTC. Residues: CASSSSGTGDSEGYTF. The variable domain in full, with the rest retrieved from reference TRBV7-9 and TRBJ1-2, is DTGVSQNPRHKITKRGQNVTFRCDPISEHNRLYWYRQTLGQGPEFLTYFQNEAQLEKSRLLSDRFSAERPKGSFSTLEIQRTEQGDSAMYLCASSSSGTGDSEGYTFGSGTRLTVV.

The sample holds one count of this clone. Written as DNA, the CDR3 is TGTGCCAGCACCCCCTTGTTCGGCTCCTACGAGCAGTACTTC. Amino acid sequence: CASTPLFGSYEQYF. This chain joins TRBV6-6 and TRBJ2-7; no reliable D call. The CDR3 is 14 amino acids. V dropped 7 bases and J dropped 0 bases, with 13 bases sitting between them. Germline values: CDR1 MNHNY, CDR2 SVGAGI (reference sequence).

The chain employs TRBV10-3 and TRBJ2-1; D is perhaps TRBD2 (7 bases). V was clipped by 0 bases and J by 7 bases, with 10 bases between them. Germline V gives CDR1 ENHRY, CDR2 SYGVKD. The CDR3 loop spans 14 amino acids. The CDR3 reads CAISESEGGNEQFF. The CDR3 coding sequence is TGTGCCATCAGTGAGTCGGAGGGGGGGAATGAGCAGTTCTTC.

This chain uses TRBV7-2 with TRBJ2-3; 8 nucleotides align to TRBD2. The CDR3 spans 18 residues. The ends lost 4 bases at V and 2 bases at J; junction bases unmatched: 14. The germline CDR1 and CDR2 sequences are SGHTA and FQGNSA. CDR3 sequence: CASSSRTSGLTATDTQYF. In DNA, the CDR3 is TGTGCCAGCAGCTCCCGCACTAGCGGACTCACCGCCACAGATACGCAGTATTTT.